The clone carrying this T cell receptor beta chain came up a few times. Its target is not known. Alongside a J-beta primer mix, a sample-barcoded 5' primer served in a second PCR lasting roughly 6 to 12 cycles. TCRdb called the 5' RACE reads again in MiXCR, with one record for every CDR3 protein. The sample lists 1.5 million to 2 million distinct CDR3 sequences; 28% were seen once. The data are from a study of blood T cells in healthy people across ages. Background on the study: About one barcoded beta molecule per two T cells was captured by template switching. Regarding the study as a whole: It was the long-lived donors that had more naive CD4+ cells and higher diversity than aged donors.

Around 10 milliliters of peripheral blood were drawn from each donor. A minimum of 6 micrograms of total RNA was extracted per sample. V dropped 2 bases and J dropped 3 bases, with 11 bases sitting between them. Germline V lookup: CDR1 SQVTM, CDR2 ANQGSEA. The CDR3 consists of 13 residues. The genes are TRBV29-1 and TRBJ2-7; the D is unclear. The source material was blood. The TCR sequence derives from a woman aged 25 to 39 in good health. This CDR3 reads CSVESPYGYEQYF. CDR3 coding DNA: TGCAGCGTTGAATCCCCGTACGGCTACGAGCAGTACTTC.